This T cell receptor beta chain was profiled in a study of blood T cells in healthy people across ages. Study-wide context: When template switching was applied, about one barcoded beta molecule was captured per two T cells. Study-level results: Measured against age, TCR beta diversity per million T cells decreased in a roughly linear manner.

The second PCR ran 7 to 11 cycles with a sample-barcoded 5' primer and J-beta primers. Every single cDNA molecule received a tag from a template-switch adaptor with 12 random nucleotides. TCRdb analysed the 5' RACE reads with MiXCR anew, one entry per CDR3 protein. The sample shows 850,000 to 1,300,000 distinct CDR3 sequences, around 45% of them seen only once. Only a few counts were recorded for this clonotype. The antigen is unknown. Collection of ten milliliters of peripheral blood was performed for each donor. Trimming cost V 10 bases and J 0 bases, with 12 bases left between them. This CDR3 has 13 amino acids. Germline V gene sequence: CDR1 ENHRY, CDR2 SYGVKD.

This chain joins TRBV10-3 and TRBJ2-5, with a possible D match to TRBD1 (6 bases). Material: blood. The source of this sequence is an older woman in good health. The CDR3, as DNA: TGTGCCACCAGGGACATAAACCAAGAGACCCAGTACTTC. Encoded protein: CATRDINQETQYF.